Listed below are T cell receptor beta chains from one sample, sequenced in a study of early T cells in non-severe SARS-CoV-2 infection. TCRdb reanalysed the 5' RACE reads using MiXCR and keeps one entry per CDR3 protein. The repertoire includes under 85,000 distinct CDR3 sequences, 11% to 15% of them detected once, and roughly 9.7% sits in the top ten. The source material was whole blood. These receptors were obtained from an adult who was a healthcare worker with PCR-confirmed SARS-CoV-2 infection or an uninfected control (not recorded which). Each CDR3 is given with its conserved first and last residue. The D gene is left open where the match is weak. The listing skips clone size in some rows; elsewhere it reads once, few, many or a size class.

D: NA; V: TRBV20-1; size: many; J: TRBJ2-2; CDR3: CSARGTGELFF; DNA: TGCAGTGCTAGAGGAACCGGGGAGCTGTTTTTT
D: NA; V: TRBV12-5; size: NA; J: TRBJ1-1; CDR3: CASGLNTEAFF; DNA: TGTGCTAGTGGTCTGAACACTGAAGCTTTCTTT
D: TRBD1; V: TRBV29-1; size: few; J: TRBJ2-1; CDR3: CSVLPGTGLYNEQFF; DNA: TGCAGCGTCTTACCCGGGACAGGGCTTTACAATGAGCAGTTCTTC
D: NA; V: TRBV7-3; size: once; J: TRBJ2-2; CDR3: CASSLSGGTGELFF; DNA: TGTGCCAGCAGCTTAAGTGGGGGCACCGGGGAGCTGTTTTTT
D: TRBD2; V: TRBV5-1; size: many; J: TRBJ2-1; CDR3: CASSPPGGGPNEQFF; DNA: TGCGCCAGCAGCCCCCCCGGGGGGGGACCCAATGAGCAGTTCTTC
D: NA; V: TRBV7-2; size: few; J: TRBJ1-3; CDR3: CASSLEGTRTGNTIYF; DNA: TGTGCCAGCAGCTTAGAGGGGACGAGGACTGGAAACACCATATATTTT
D: NA; V: TRBV12-3/TRBV12-4; size: NA; J: TRBJ2-5; CDR3: CASSLEWGFGSF; DNA: NA
D: NA; V: TRBV2; size: NA; J: TRBJ2-1; CDR3: CASSGGDSSYNEQFF; DNA: TGTGCCAGCAGTGGGGGGGACAGCTCCTACAATGAGCAGTTCTTC
D: NA; V: TRBV20-1; size: NA; J: TRBJ1-4; CDR3: CSARDSSNENLFF; DNA: TGCAGTGCTAGGGACAGTTCTAATGAAAATCTGTTTTTT
D: TRBD2; V: TRBV2; size: NA; J: TRBJ2-7; CDR3: CASSGVPRTRPIYEQYF; DNA: TGTGCCAGCAGTGGAGTACCCCGGACTAGACCTATCTACGAGCAGTACTTC
D: TRBD1; V: TRBV5-5; size: NA; J: TRBJ2-1; CDR3: CASSLYGTADNEQFF; DNA: TGTGCCAGCAGCTTGTACGGGACAGCCGACAATGAGCAGTTCTTC
D: NA; V: TRBV29-1; size: NA; J: TRBJ2-6; CDR3: CSVRTGGANVLTF; DNA: TGCAGCGTGAGGACTGGTGGGGCCAACGTCCTGACTTTC
D: NA; V: TRBV7-9; size: NA; J: TRBJ2-1; CDR3: CASKLYNEQFF; DNA: TGTGCCAGCAAACTATACAATGAGCAGTTCTTC
D: TRBD1; V: TRBV25-1; size: few; J: TRBJ1-1; CDR3: CASSGTGVNTEAFF; DNA: TGTGCCAGCAGTGGGACAGGGGTGAACACTGAAGCTTTCTTT
D: NA; V: TRBV7-6; size: many; J: TRBJ1-2; CDR3: CASSPPGGLNYGYTF; DNA: TGTGCCAGCAGCCCCCCCGGGGGGCTAAACTATGGCTACACCTTC
D: NA; V: TRBV29-1; size: many; J: TRBJ1-2; CDR3: CSVIPGYTF; DNA: TGCAGCGTGATTCCAGGCTACACCTTC
D: TRBD2; V: TRBV5-4; size: few; J: TRBJ2-5; CDR3: CASSPGGFQETQYF; DNA: TGTGCCAGCAGCCCGGGAGGTTTCCAAGAGACCCAGTACTTC
D: NA; V: TRBV5-4; size: few; J: TRBJ1-4; CDR3: CASSLDSHNEKLFF; DNA: TGTGCCAGCAGCTTGGACAGTCATAATGAAAAACTGTTTTTT
D: NA; V: TRBV5-1; size: NA; J: TRBJ2-1; CDR3: CASSLAGRGHYNEQFF; DNA: TGCGCCAGCAGCTTGGCCGGGCGGGGACACTACAATGAGCAGTTCTTC
D: NA; V: TRBV5-6; size: NA; J: TRBJ1-6; CDR3: CASSFDSSYNSPLHF; DNA: TGTGCCAGCAGCTTCGACAGCTCCTATAATTCACCCCTCCACTTT
D: NA; V: TRBV12-3/TRBV12-4; size: few; J: TRBJ1-4; CDR3: CASSFADWEKLFF; DNA: TGTGCCAGCAGTTTCGCAGATTGGGAAAAACTGTTTTTT
D: NA; V: TRBV12-5; size: NA; J: TRBJ2-7; CDR3: CASGLVRDEQYF; DNA: TGTGCTAGTGGTTTGGTACGGGACGAGCAGTACTTC
D: NA; V: TRBV6-5; size: NA; J: TRBJ1-5; CDR3: CASSYRLNQPQHF; DNA: TGTGCCAGCAGTTATAGACTAAATCAGCCCCAGCATTTT
D: TRBD1; V: TRBV29-1; size: many; J: TRBJ1-2; CDR3: CSAGQGAVGYTF; DNA: TGCAGCGCCGGACAGGGGGCGGTTGGCTACACCTTC
D: NA; V: TRBV6-2/TRBV6-3; size: NA; J: TRBJ2-2; CDR3: CASRTWGAGGTGELFF; DNA: TGTGCCAGCAGAACGTGGGGGGCAGGTGGTACCGGGGAGCTGTTTTTT
D: NA; V: TRBV7-8; size: many; J: TRBJ2-3; CDR3: CASSSPTGTDTQYF; DNA: TGTGCCAGCAGCTCCCCGACAGGTACAGATACGCAGTATTTT
D: TRBD2; V: TRBV29-1; size: NA; J: TRBJ2-7; CDR3: CSGTSGAYEQYF; DNA: TGCAGCGGGACTAGCGGGGCATACGAGCAGTACTTC
D: NA; V: TRBV12-3/TRBV12-4; size: few; J: TRBJ2-1; CDR3: CASSLGGHHVSGFF; DNA: TGTGCCAGCAGTTTAGGGGGACATCACGTCTCGGGGTTCTTC
D: NA; V: TRBV7-8; size: few; J: TRBJ2-7; CDR3: CASSLRTPPVQYF; DNA: TGTGCCAGCAGCTTACGTACTCCGCCTGTGCAGTACTTC
D: NA; V: TRBV19; size: NA; J: TRBJ1-2; CDR3: CASSLRVGSYGYTF; DNA: TGTGCCAGTAGTCTTCGGGTAGGCAGCTATGGCTACACCTTC
D: TRBD2; V: TRBV3-1; size: NA; J: TRBJ2-3; CDR3: CASSQLLAGTDTQYF; DNA: TGTGCCAGCAGCCAATTACTAGCGGGGACAGATACGCAGTATTTT
D: TRBD1; V: TRBV7-6; size: many; J: TRBJ2-2; CDR3: CASSLYATGRNTGELFF; DNA: TGTGCCAGCAGCTTGTACGCGACAGGGAGGAACACCGGGGAGCTGTTTTTT
D: TRBD1; V: TRBV28; size: NA; J: TRBJ1-4; CDR3: CASTDRVEKLFF; DNA: TGTGCCTCTACGGACAGGGTTGAAAAACTGTTTTTT
D: NA; V: TRBV20-1; size: NA; J: TRBJ1-4; CDR3: CSARPLAGKSEKLFF; DNA: TGCAGTGCTAGACCCTTGGCAGGGAAAAGTGAAAAACTGTTTTTT
D: NA; V: TRBV12-3/TRBV12-4; size: few; J: TRBJ1-4; CDR3: CASSGALKKLFF; DNA: TGTGCCAGCTCTGGAGCCTTGAAAAAACTGTTTTTT
D: TRBD1; V: TRBV18; size: NA; J: TRBJ2-7; CDR3: CASSPRTGAYEQYF; DNA: TGTGCCAGCTCACCAAGGACAGGGGCCTACGAGCAGTACTTC
D: TRBD1; V: TRBV7-7; size: few; J: TRBJ2-5; CDR3: CASSLGGQPSGTQYF; DNA: TGTGCCAGCAGCTTAGGGGGACAGCCTTCAGGGACCCAGTACTTC
D: NA; V: TRBV9; size: NA; J: TRBJ1-3; CDR3: CASSSSGGAGNTIYF; DNA: TGTGCCAGCAGCTCGAGTGGGGGGGCTGGAAACACCATATATTTT
D: NA; V: TRBV20-1; size: few; J: TRBJ2-5; CDR3: CSARVQETQYF; DNA: TGCAGTGCTAGGGTTCAAGAGACCCAGTACTTC
D: TRBD1; V: TRBV18; size: few; J: TRBJ1-2; CDR3: CASSPQLGQGNGYTF; DNA: TGTGCCAGCTCACCGCAGTTGGGACAGGGGAACGGCTACACCTTC
D: NA; V: TRBV30; size: large; J: TRBJ2-2; CDR3: CAWSLPEFRTNTGELFF; DNA: TGTGCCTGGAGTCTACCGGAGTTCCGAACCAACACCGGGGAGCTGTTTTTT
D: NA; V: TRBV3-2; size: few; J: TRBJ2-4; CDR3: CASSAYDSTTLFPAKNIQYF; DNA: TGTGCCAGCAGCGCTTACGACAGTACGACTTTATTCCCAGCCAAAAACATTCAGTACTTC
D: TRBD1; V: TRBV30; size: few; J: TRBJ1-1; CDR3: CAWRGQGLNTEAFF; DNA: TGTGCCTGGAGGGGACAGGGGTTGAACACTGAAGCTTTCTTT
D: TRBD1; V: TRBV5-1; size: many; J: TRBJ1-2; CDR3: CASSLSQGAGGYTF; DNA: TGCGCCAGCAGCTTGAGCCAGGGGGCCGGTGGCTACACCTTC
D: NA; V: TRBV6-6; size: NA; J: TRBJ2-7; CDR3: CASSQQAGSYEQYF; DNA: TGTGCCAGCAGCCAACAGGCCGGTTCCTACGAGCAGTACTTC
D: NA; V: TRBV7-2; size: few; J: TRBJ2-3; CDR3: CASSLPPTDTQYF; DNA: TGTGCCAGCAGCCTCCCTCCCACAGATACGCAGTATTTT
D: NA; V: TRBV6-1; size: many; J: TRBJ1-2; CDR3: CASSERAYGYTF; DNA: TGTGCCAGCAGTGAAAGGGCTTATGGCTACACCTTC
D: NA; V: TRBV4-1; size: few; J: TRBJ1-1; CDR3: CASSSIQGPRNTEAFF; DNA: TGCGCCAGCAGCTCCATTCAGGGACCACGAAACACTGAAGCTTTCTTT
D: NA; V: TRBV6-2/TRBV6-3; size: NA; J: TRBJ1-5; CDR3: CASSLVQKVWGNQPQHF; DNA: TGTGCCAGCAGTTTAGTACAGAAAGTCTGGGGCAATCAGCCCCAGCATTTT
D: TRBD1; V: TRBV18; size: NA; J: TRBJ1-1; CDR3: CASSPRTGINTEAFF; DNA: TGTGCCAGCTCACCAAGGACAGGGATTAACACTGAAGCTTTCTTT
D: NA; V: TRBV29-1; size: NA; J: TRBJ1-4; CDR3: CSVEIGGTNEKLFF; DNA: TGCAGCGTTGAGATTGGGGGAACTAATGAAAAACTGTTTTTT
D: TRBD1; V: TRBV11-2; size: few; J: TRBJ1-1; CDR3: CASSKGTANTEAFF; DNA: TGTGCCAGCAGCAAAGGGACAGCTAACACTGAAGCTTTCTTT
D: NA; V: TRBV7-9; size: few; J: TRBJ2-3; CDR3: CASSLVGSLSTDTQYF; DNA: TGTGCCAGCAGCTTAGTGGGCTCGCTATCGACAGATACGCAGTATTTT
D: NA; V: TRBV6-1; size: NA; J: TRBJ2-7; CDR3: CASSGLGGYEQYF; DNA: TGTGCCAGCAGTGGTCTCGGGGGCTACGAGCAGTACTTC
D: NA; V: TRBV11-2; size: few; J: TRBJ2-1; CDR3: CASSQRRASYNEQFF; DNA: TGTGCCAGCAGCCAACGCCGGGCGTCCTACAATGAGCAGTTCTTC